Below, 9 T cell receptor beta chains from the same sample are listed, as sequenced in a study of shared clonotypes between healthy human individuals (dated by TCRdb to about 2020). The method behind the library was the immunoSEQ multiplex PCR assay. The source is immuneACCESS, and TCRdb retained only in-frame sequences with V and J called. Part of the clones is not carried over; for the studies checked, unresolved V genes explain less than half of this, and the remainder is unexplained. The sample table shows some 2 million clones, and 85% to 95% are seen once. The ten top clones hold approximately 1.2% of the sample. CD8 naive samples were obtained by positive selection for CCR7 among CD45RO-negative cells, yielding a CD45RA+CCR7+ population from which TemRA cells were excluded. Sequencing was carried out using naive CD8+ T cells sorted from blood. In light of the paper, this sample's cell subset or site label describes: CD45RA+CCR7+. These receptors were obtained from a young man in good health.

The V gene is TRBV7-8, the J gene TRBJ2-1; TRBD1 might be the D (5 bases). The ends were cut back, 5 bases at V and 9 bases at J, with 14 bases in the middle. The CDR3 is 13 amino acids. The germline V gene encodes CDR1 SGHVS and CDR2 FQNEAQ. The CDR3 loop is CASSQQTGGEQFF. The CDR3 nucleotides are TGTGCCAGCAGCCAACAAACAGGTGGTGAGCAGTTCTTC.

The chain recombines TRBV6-6 with TRBJ1-4; D is perhaps TRBD1 (5 bases). V lost 0 bases, J lost 6 bases, and 5 bases lay in between. CDR1 MNHNY and CDR2 SVGAGI come from the germline V gene (reference sequence). This CDR3 contains 13 residues. DNA for the CDR3: TGTGCCAGCAGTTACTCAGGGGATGAAAAACTGTTTTTT. Translating it yields CASSYSGDEKLFF.

The chain couples TRBV28 to TRBJ1-6; D might be TRBD1 (6 bases). This CDR3 contains 13 residues. V lost 3 bases and J 11 bases, leaving 11 bases between the germline ends. Germline CDR1 and CDR2: MDHEN and SYDVKM. The CDR3: CASSLGRGAPLHF. Written as DNA, the CDR3 is TGTGCCAGCAGTTTGGGCAGGGGTGCACCCCTCCACTTT. The full variable domain, rest sourced from reference TRBV28 and TRBJ1-6, is DVKVTQSSRYLVKRTGEKVFLECVQDMDHENMFWYRQDPGLGLRLIYFSYDVKMKEKGDIPEGYSVSREKKERFSLILESASTNQTSMYLCASSLGRGAPLHFGNGTRLTVT.

This clone was seen only once. Other DNA sequences of this sample code for an identical CDR3. This sequence joins TRBV7-9 and TRBJ2-1, with D unclear. Germline lookup yields CDR1 SEHNR and CDR2 FQNEAQ (reference sequence). This CDR3 region has 13 residues. Trimming shortened V by 3 bases and J by 4 bases, and 7 bases separated the two germline ends. The CDR3 DNA sequence: TGTGCCAGCAGCTTTCTGGGGTACAATGAGCAGTTCTTC. Amino acid sequence: CASSFLGYNEQFF.

The J gene is TRBJ1-2, the V gene TRBV7-6; D may be TRBD1 (5 bases). The CDR3 is 17 amino acids. Germline V gives CDR1 SGHVS, CDR2 FNYEAQ. V was shortened by 1 base and J by 0 bases, with 15 bases between the two germline ends. Written as DNA, the CDR3 is TGTGCCAGCAGCTTAGAACCCCCACAGGCTGCTAACTATGGCTACACCTTC. Residues: CASSLEPPQAANYGYTF.

This chain joins TRBV4-1 and TRBJ2-1, with D possibly being TRBD2 (6 bases). CDR1 is MGHRA, CDR2 YSYEKL, per germline. The ends were cut back, 0 bases at V and 9 bases at J, with 12 bases in the middle. The CDR3 covers 14 residues. CDR3 protein: CASSQDHGSGEQFF. The CDR3 DNA reads as TGCGCCAGCAGCCAAGATCACGGGAGCGGTGAGCAGTTCTTC.

J is TRBJ2-5 and V is TRBV9; 8 nucleotides match TRBD1. CDR3 length: 14 residues. CDR1 and CDR2 from the germline V gene are SGDLS and YYNGEE. V was clipped by 3 bases and J by 5 bases; unmatched bases: 6. The CDR3 region is CASSARTGQETQYF. The CDR3 nucleotides are TGTGCCAGCAGCGCCCGGACAGGGCAGGAGACCCAGTACTTC.

The chain links TRBV11-2 to TRBJ2-3, with D unresolved. The CDR3 is 14 amino acids. Deletions cut 3 bases from V and 1 base from J, with 8 bases between. Germline CDR1 SGHAT, CDR2 FQNNGV. The CDR3 bases are TGTGCCAGCAGCTTCGGCAGTGGCACAGATACGCAGTATTTT. Its protein product is CASSFGSGTDTQYF.

V usage is TRBV11-2 and J usage is TRBJ2-1; D uncertain. Between the trimmed V and J ends, which lost 4 bases and 0 bases, there was a span of 7 bases. The length of the CDR3 is 14 residues. Germline V gives CDR1 SGHAT, CDR2 FQNNGV. The CDR3 nucleotides read TGTGCCAGCAGCTCCCCGCACTCCTACAATGAGCAGTTCTTC. Encoded protein: CASSSPHSYNEQFF.